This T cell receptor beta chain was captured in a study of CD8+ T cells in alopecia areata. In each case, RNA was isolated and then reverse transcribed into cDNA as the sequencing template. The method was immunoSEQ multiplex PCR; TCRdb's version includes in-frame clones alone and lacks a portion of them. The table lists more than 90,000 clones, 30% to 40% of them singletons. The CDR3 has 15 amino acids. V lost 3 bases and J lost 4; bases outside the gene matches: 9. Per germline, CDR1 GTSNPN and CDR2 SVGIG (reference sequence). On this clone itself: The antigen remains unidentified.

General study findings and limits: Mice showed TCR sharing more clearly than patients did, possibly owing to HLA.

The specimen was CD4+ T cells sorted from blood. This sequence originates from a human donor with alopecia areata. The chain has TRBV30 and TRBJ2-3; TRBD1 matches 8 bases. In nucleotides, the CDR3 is TGTGCCTGGAGCCCCGGACAGGGTAGGGCAGATACGCAGTATTTT. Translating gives CAWSPGQGRADTQYF.